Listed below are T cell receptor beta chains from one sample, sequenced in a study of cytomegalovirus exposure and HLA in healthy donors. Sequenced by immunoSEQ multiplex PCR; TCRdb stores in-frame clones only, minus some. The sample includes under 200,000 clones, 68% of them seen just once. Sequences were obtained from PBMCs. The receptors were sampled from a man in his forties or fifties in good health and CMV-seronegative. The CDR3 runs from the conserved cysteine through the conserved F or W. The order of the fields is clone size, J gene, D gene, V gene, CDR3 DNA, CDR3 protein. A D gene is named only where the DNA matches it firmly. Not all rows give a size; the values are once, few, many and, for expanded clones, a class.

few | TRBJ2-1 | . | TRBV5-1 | TGCGCCAGCAGCTTCCCCCTGTACAATGAGCAGTTCTTC | CASSFPLYNEQFF
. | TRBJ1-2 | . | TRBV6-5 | TGTGCCAGCAGTTACGCCAGATCAGGCTATGGCTACACCTTC | CASSYARSGYGYTF
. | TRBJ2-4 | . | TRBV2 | TGTGCCAGCAGTCCGACAGGAAACATTCAGTACTTC | CASSPTGNIQYF
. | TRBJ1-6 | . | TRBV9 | TGTGCCAGCAGCGTAGACCGGTATAGAACGAATTCACCCCTCCACTTT | CASSVDRYRTNSPLHF
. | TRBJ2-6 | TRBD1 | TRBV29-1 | TGCAGCGTTGAACTTGACAGGGCTGGGGCCAACGTCCTGACTTTC | CSVELDRAGANVLTF
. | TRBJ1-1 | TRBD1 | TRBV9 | TGTGCCAGCAGCGCGGGACAGGTGAGAACTGAAGCTTTCTTT | CASSAGQVRTEAFF
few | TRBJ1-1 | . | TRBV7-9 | TGTGCCAGCAGCTTATTCCCCGAGGAGGACACTGAAGCTTTCTTT | CASSLFPEEDTEAFF
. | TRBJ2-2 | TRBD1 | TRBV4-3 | TGCGCCAGCAGCCAAGTAGACAGGGCCACCGGGGAGCTGTTTTTT | CASSQVDRATGELFF
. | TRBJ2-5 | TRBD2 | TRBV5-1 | TGCGCCAGCAGGCGGACTAGCGGCATCCAAGAGACCCAGTACTTC | CASRRTSGIQETQYF
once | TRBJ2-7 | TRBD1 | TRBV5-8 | TGTGCCAGCAGCTTCACAGGGGTTGTGGACTACGAGCAGTACTTC | CASSFTGVVDYEQYF
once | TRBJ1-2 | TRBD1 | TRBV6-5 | TGTGCCAGCAGTCCGTGGACAGGGGGAGAGGGTGGCTACACCTTC | CASSPWTGGEGGYTF
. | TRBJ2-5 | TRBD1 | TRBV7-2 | TGTGCCAGCAGACGACAGGGTTTCCCCCCGGAGACCCAGTACTTC | CASRRQGFPPETQYF
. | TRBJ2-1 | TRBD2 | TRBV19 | TGTGCCAGTAGTACTACCTTAGCGGGGGCCTACAATGAGCAGTTCTTC | CASSTTLAGAYNEQFF
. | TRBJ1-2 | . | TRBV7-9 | TGTGCCAGCAGCCAAGAAGGGGCCCGGGCTAACTATGGCTACACCTTC | CASSQEGARANYGYTF
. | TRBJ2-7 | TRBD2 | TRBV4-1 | TGCGCCAGCAGCCAAGGGCAGCGGGGTGGTCCCTACGAGCAGTACTTC | CASSQGQRGGPYEQYF
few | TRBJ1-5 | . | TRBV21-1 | TGTGCCAGCAGCAGCAGAGACAGGGGGCACAGTCAGCCCCAGCATTTT | CASSSRDRGHSQPQHF
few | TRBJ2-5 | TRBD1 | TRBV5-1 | TGCGCCAGCAGAAGTCCTGGACAGGGACCTCAAGAGACCCAGTACTTC | CASRSPGQGPQETQYF
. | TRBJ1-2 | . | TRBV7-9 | TGTGCCAGCAGCCCGGACACAATCTATGGCTACACCTTC | CASSPDTIYGYTF
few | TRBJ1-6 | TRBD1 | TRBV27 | TGTGCCAGCACCGAGGACAGGACCTATAATTCACCCCTCCACTTT | CASTEDRTYNSPLHF
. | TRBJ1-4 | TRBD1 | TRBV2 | TGTGCCAGCAGTGGGGGACAGGGGTTTGGAAAACTGTTTTTT | CASSGGQGFGKLFF
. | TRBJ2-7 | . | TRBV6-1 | TGTGCCAGCAGTGAAGCGTTTGGACTGGAGCAGTACTTC | CASSEAFGLEQYF
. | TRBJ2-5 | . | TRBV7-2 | TGTGCCAGCAGCTTAGAGGCAGGAGGGCAAGAGACCCAGTACTTC | CASSLEAGGQETQYF
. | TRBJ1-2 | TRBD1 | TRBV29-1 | TGCAGCGCTCCCAGGGACAGTAACTATGGCTACACCTTC | CSAPRDSNYGYTF